Each of the 26 T cell receptor beta chains below was sequenced from the same sample in a study of CD8 T cells in ankylosing spondylitis. From the 5' RACE reads, TCRdb called clonotypes with MiXCR, one entry per CDR3 protein. The profile shows about 27,000 distinct CDR3 sequences, 6.5% to 9.5% of them singletons. Material: blood. These receptors were obtained from a male donor with ankylosing spondylitis or in good health (not recorded which).

The chain combines TRBV20-1 with TRBJ2-7; maybe TRBD1 (6 bases). The germline V gene encodes CDR1 DFQATT and CDR2 SNEGSKA (reference sequence). The CDR3 consists of 14 residues. V was pared by 6 bases and J by 0 bases, with 15 bases between. Here the CDR3 DNA reads TGCAGTGCGGCCGGGACGGACAGCTCCTACGAGCAGTACGTC. It yields the protein CSAAGTDSSYEQYV.

The chain recombines TRBV12-3 or TRBV12-4 with TRBJ2-5; 9 bases are a match to TRBD2. The CDR3 length is 13 residues. Trimming removed 6 bases from V and 7 bases from J; junction bases left unmatched: 6. CDR3 loop: CASSRTSVGTQYF. CDR3 DNA: TGTGCCAGCAGCCGGACTAGCGTCGGGACCCAGTACTTC.

This clonotype was seen a few times. This sequence joins TRBV5-6 and TRBJ2-3, with 13 bases fitting TRBD2. The V segment lost 3 bases and the J segment 1 base; nucleotides outside the gene matches: 8. CDR3 length: 18 residues. CDR1 is SGHDT, CDR2 YYEEEE, per germline. CDR3 loop: CASSSRTSGSGGTDTQYF. The CDR3 DNA reads TGTGCCAGCAGCTCCCGGACTAGCGGGAGTGGTGGCACAGATACGCAGTATTTT.

The chain recombines TRBV12-3 or TRBV12-4 with TRBJ2-2; 10 nucleotides align to TRBD1. The trim removed 2 bases at V and 5 bases at J, leaving 2 bases unmatched. The CDR3 runs 15 residues. CDR3 protein: CASSLRTGGTGELFF. Written as DNA, the CDR3 is TGTGCCAGCAGTTTAAGGACAGGGGGTACCGGGGAGCTGTTTTTT.

This clonotype was observed a handful of times. The V gene is TRBV7-2, the J gene TRBJ2-7, with 11 nucleotides matching TRBD1. CDR1 and CDR2 (germline): SGHTA, FQGNSA. The J segment lost 5 bases and the V segment lost 5 bases, leaving 8 bases of the junction unmatched. The CDR3 has 15 residues. The CDR3, as DNA: TGTGCCAGCAGCAAGGACAGGGGGCGGTCGGACGAGCAGTACTTC. Amino acid sequence: CASSKDRGRSDEQYF.

In this sample, this clonotype turned up many times. The rearrangement uses TRBV5-1 and TRBJ2-1; D is unclear. The V end lost 1 base, the J end lost 7 bases, and 15 bases lay between the germline ends. The CDR3 consists of 15 residues. Germline-derived CDR1 and CDR2 are SGHRS and YFSETQ. CDR3 sequence: CASSLSLAASNEQFF. The CDR3 DNA is TGCGCCAGCAGCTTGTCGCTCGCGGCGTCGAATGAGCAGTTCTTC.

There are many counts of this clonotype. The chain couples TRBV7-3 to TRBJ2-3; 8 bases are a match to TRBD2. The CDR3 covers 17 residues. CDR1 SGHTA and CDR2 FQGTGA come from the germline V gene. J was trimmed by 3 bases and V by 2 bases; bases with no gene match: 10. The CDR3 region has the DNA TGTGCCAGCAGCTTATTGTCCTCCGGGACTAGGACAGATACGCAGTATTTT. This encodes CASSLLSSGTRTDTQYF.

The J gene is TRBJ2-4, the V gene TRBV24-1; possible D gene TRBD2, 5 bases. V gave up 3 bases and J gave up 6 bases, with 8 bases separating them. In germline, CDR1 is KGHDR, CDR2 SFDVKD. This CDR3 is 13 amino acids long. CDR3 in amino acids: CATSDLRGNIQYF. CDR3 sequence (DNA): TGTGCCACCAGTGATCTCCGGGGAAACATTCAGTACTTC.

This clonotype was seen only a few times. The rearrangement links TRBV4-3 to TRBJ2-3, with 9 bases fitting TRBD1. J gave up 4 bases and V 4 bases, and 9 bases lay outside the gene matches. The CDR3 has 16 amino acids. CDR1 LGHNA and CDR2 YSLEER come from the germline V gene. CDR3 sequence reads: CASSRGTGSFADTQYF. The CDR3 DNA follows: TGCGCCAGCAGCCGAGGGACAGGGAGTTTCGCAGATACGCAGTATTTT.

This clonotype was seen a handful of times. Here the CDR3 DNA reads TGTGCCAGCAGCCAAGGCCCAGGAGAATTTAACACCGGGGAGCTGTTTTTT. It codes for CASSQGPGEFNTGELFF. This sequence joins TRBV4-2 and TRBJ2-2; D is ambiguous. Germline V gene sequence: CDR1 LGHNA, CDR2 YNFKEQ. The V end was cut by 1 base, the J end by 2 bases, with 14 bases between. This CDR3 comprises 17 residues.

This clonotype showed up just a few times. This chain joins TRBV28 and TRBJ2-3, with 10 positions matching TRBD2. V trimming: 7 bases; J trimming: 5 bases; junction bases outside the gene matches: 6. Germline CDR1 reads MDHEN; CDR2 reads SYDVKM. There are 14 residues in the CDR3. The CDR3 region is CASTGLARGDTQYF. Written as DNA, the CDR3 is TGTGCCAGCACGGGACTAGCGCGAGGAGATACGCAGTATTTT.

This clonotype was seen a few times. This rearrangement joins TRBV6-6 to TRBJ2-3, with 14 bases identical to TRBD2. Germline-derived CDR1 and CDR2 are MNHNY and SVGAGI (reference sequence). J lost 0 bases, V lost 5 bases, and 4 bases had no gene match. This CDR3 has 17 amino acids. CDR3 sequence (DNA): TGTGCCAGCAGTCCGGGGACTAGCGGGGGCAGCACAGATACGCAGTATTTT. Encoded protein: CASSPGTSGGSTDTQYF.

Only a few counts were recorded for this clonotype. V usage is TRBV2 and J usage is TRBJ2-1; 7 nucleotides align to TRBD2. Per germline, CDR1 SNHLY and CDR2 FYNNEI. The CDR3 contains 14 residues. Trimming took 3 bases from V and 8 from J; bases not matched to a gene: 7. CDR3 sequence (DNA): TGTGCCAGCAGTGATATGGTGGGAGGGGATGAGCAGTTCTTC. Translating it yields CASSDMVGGDEQFF.

In its sample, this clonotype was seen a few times. The gene calls are TRBV5-1 and TRBJ2-2; D is ambiguous. Germline CDR1 and CDR2: SGHRS and YFSETQ. V lost 0 bases to trimming and J lost 0 bases, with 6 bases between them. There are 15 residues in the CDR3. The CDR3 coding sequence is TGCGCCAGCAGCTTGGAGAGATCGAACACCGGGGAGCTGTTTTTT. It specifies CASSLERSNTGELFF.

This clonotype was observed a few times. The chain recombines TRBV4-3 with TRBJ1-1; D is undetermined. CDR1 is LGHNA and CDR2 is YSLEER in the germline V gene. CDR3 size: 13 residues. Deletions cut 0 bases from V and 2 bases from J, with 4 bases between. The DNA for the CDR3 is TGCGCCAGCAGCCAAGACATTAACACTGAAGCTTTCTTT. This translates into CASSQDINTEAFF.

This clonotype was observed many times. V and J are TRBV4-2 and TRBJ1-1; the match to TRBD1 covers 8 bases. Germline CDR1 is LGHNA and CDR2 is YNFKEQ. Trimming at V came to 3 bases and at J to 1 base, leaving 4 bases not matched to a gene. CDR3 length: 15 residues. This CDR3 reads CASSHLGQGNTEAFF. The CDR3 DNA reads TGTGCCAGCAGCCACCTTGGACAGGGGAACACTGAAGCTTTCTTT.

The chain uses TRBV7-9 and TRBJ1-5; 7 nucleotides agree with TRBD1. The CDR3 covers 15 residues. Germline trimming cut 1 base from V and 2 bases from J; bases unmatched to any gene: 2. CDR1 is SEHNR and CDR2 is FQNEAQ in the germline V gene (reference sequence). CDR3 bases: TGTGCCAGCAGCTTAGGGACAGGAGGCAATCAGCCCCAGCATTTT. Translating it yields CASSLGTGGNQPQHF.

In its sample, this clonotype was seen a few times. This chain links TRBV3-1 with TRBJ2-1; TRBD2 matches at 13 bases. There are 15 residues in the CDR3. The ends lost 3 bases at V and 7 bases at J; junction bases unmatched: 3. Germline lookup yields CDR1 LGHDT and CDR2 YNNKEL (reference sequence). CDR3 in amino acids: CASSQGLAGTNEQFF. The CDR3 DNA follows: TGTGCCAGCAGCCAGGGACTAGCGGGGACAAATGAGCAGTTCTTC.

This clonotype was seen ten or more times. V is TRBV7-2 and J is TRBJ1-2, with 9 bases identical to TRBD1. CDR3 length: 15 residues. Losses at the gene ends were 4 bases for V and 4 bases for J; bases not matched to a gene: 7. Germline CDR1 and CDR2: SGHTA and FQGNSA. CDR3 sequence: CASSSPGQGSYGYTF. CDR3 in DNA: TGTGCCAGCAGCTCCCCGGGACAGGGAAGCTATGGCTACACCTTC.

This rearrangement joins TRBV4-1 to TRBJ2-3, with D perhaps TRBD1 (6 bases). Trimming pared 4 bases from V and 5 bases from J, leaving 22 bases between. Germline V gene data show CDR1 as MGHRA and CDR2 as YSYEKL. The CDR3 is 17 amino acids. This chain's CDR3 is CASSRGTTSTSRDTQYF. The DNA for the CDR3 is TGCGCCAGCAGCCGGGGGACAACTTCCACATCAAGAGATACGCAGTATTTT.

This chain links TRBV7-3 with TRBJ2-1; D possibly matches TRBD1 or TRBD2 (5 bases each). Trimming shortened V by 0 bases and J by 8 bases, and 11 bases separated the two germline ends. Germline-derived CDR1 and CDR2 are SGHTA and FQGTGA. The CDR3 is 14 amino acids. DNA for the CDR3: TGTGCCAGCAGCTTAACGGGGGTGGTACATGAGCAGTTCTTC. This gives the protein CASSLTGVVHEQFF.

This clonotype appeared a few times. CDR3 coding DNA: TGCAGCGTTGAAGCAGGGATCTACTATGGCTACACCTTC. This gives the protein CSVEAGIYYGYTF. The chain joins TRBV29-1 to TRBJ1-2, with TRBD1 as a possible D gene (5 bases). The ends were cut back, 1 base at V and 3 bases at J, with 9 bases in the middle. From germline, CDR1 is SQVTM and CDR2 ANQGSEA. The CDR3 totals 13 residues.

This clonotype was counted ten times or more. V gene TRBV7-2 combines with J gene TRBJ2-1; TRBD1 agrees at 9 bases. The germline gives CDR1 SGHTA, CDR2 FQGNSA. This CDR3 has 14 amino acids. The V gene end was trimmed by 5 bases and the J gene end by 4 bases; junction bases not matched to a gene: 3. CDR3 region: CASSAGQGYNEQFF. The CDR3, as DNA: TGTGCCAGCAGCGCGGGACAGGGTTACAATGAGCAGTTCTTC. Combining the CDR3 with reference TRBV7-2 and TRBJ2-1 gives the whole variable domain GAGVSQSPSNKVTEKGKDVELRCDPISGHTALYWYRQSLGQGLEFLIYFQGNSAPDKSGLPSDRFSAERTGGSVSTLTIQRTQQEDSAVYLCASSAGQGYNEQFFGPGTRLTVL.

This clonotype was recorded many times. The junction does not match germline at one end; this may be a read error. The CDR3: CASSLNPSERLHF. The CDR3 DNA is TGCGCCAGCAGCCTGAACCCTAGCGAACGCCTCCATTTT. The chain joins TRBV5-1 to TRBJ2-3; D might be TRBD2 (6 bases). In germline, CDR1 is SGHRS, CDR2 YFSETQ. The CDR3 extends over 13 amino acids.

This clonotype was seen ten or more times. This rearrangement joins TRBV12-3 or TRBV12-4 to TRBJ2-5; 7 bases match TRBD2. The V and J ends lost 5 bases and 3 bases, in that order; junction bases with no gene match: 6. The CDR3 is 14 amino acids. The CDR3 reads CASSPTGREETQYF. CDR3 DNA sequence: TGTGCCAGCAGTCCGACTGGGAGGGAAGAGACCCAGTACTTC.

The V gene is TRBV10-3, the J gene TRBJ2-7; TRBD1 matches at 9 bases. CDR1 and CDR2 from the germline V gene are ENHRY and SYGVKD. This CDR3 has 13 amino acids. The ends lost 10 bases at V and 5 bases at J; junction bases unmatched: 9. In DNA form, the CDR3 reads TGTGCCACTCGGTGGGGACAGGGTAACGAGCAGTACGTC. This translates into CATRWGQGNEQYV.